The 20 T cell receptor beta chains reported below all come from one sample, sequenced in a study of OX40 agonist ivuxolimab in advanced cancers. The library was made by the immunoSEQ multiplex PCR assay. Imported from immuneACCESS, the table was reduced by TCRdb to in-frame sequences with V and J called. These copies leave out some clones; in studies compared against another copy, an unresolved V gene accounts for under half, and the cause of the remainder is not known. Across this sample there are about 82,000 clones, with about 88% seen only once. The ten most abundant clones make up approximately 0.93% of the sample. The sample here was CD4+ or CD8+ T cells sorted from blood, taken in a trial of the OX40 agonist ivuxolimab. The origin of the receptors is an adult with an advanced solid tumor such as melanoma, head and neck, liver or kidney cancer.

The rearrangement uses TRBV27 and TRBJ2-4, with no clear D. The germline gives CDR1 MNHEY, CDR2 SMNVEV (reference sequence). Trimming removed 2 bases from V and 4 bases from J, with 6 bases in between. The CDR3 length is 13 residues. The CDR3, as DNA: TGTGCCAGCAGTTTAAGAGAGAAAAACATTCAGTACTTC. Translating it yields CASSLREKNIQYF.

The chain couples TRBV15 to TRBJ1-2; D ambiguous. This CDR3 spans 15 amino acids. V dropped 0 bases and J dropped 2 bases, with 10 bases sitting between them. The germline V gene has CDR1 LNHNV and CDR2 YYDKDF (reference sequence). The CDR3 sequence is CATSRDRVGNYGYTF. CDR3 DNA: TGTGCCACCAGCAGAGATCGGGTTGGGAACTATGGCTACACCTTC. The complete variable domain, with remaining parts taken from reference TRBV15 and TRBJ1-2, reads DAMVIQNPRYQVTQFGKPVTLSCSQTLNHNVMYWYQQKSSQAPKLLFHYYDKDFNNEADTPDNFQSRRPNTSFCFLDIRSPGLGDTAMYLCATSRDRVGNYGYTFGSGTRLTVV.

This clone was detected a few times. This rearrangement joins TRBV5-1 to TRBJ1-5; D remains ambiguous. CDR1 and CDR2 from the germline V gene are SGHRS and YFSETQ. V was shortened by 5 bases and J by 3 bases, with 9 bases between the two germline ends. This CDR3 region has 13 residues. The CDR3 sequence: CASRAEFNQPQHF. The CDR3 DNA follows: TGCGCCAGCAGGGCCGAATTCAATCAGCCCCAGCATTTT.

CDR3 sequence (DNA): TGTGCCAGCAGTGATCAGAGGGGGTACGGGGCTAATGAAAAACTGTTTTTT. This encodes CASSDQRGYGANEKLFF. V usage is TRBV25-1 and J usage is TRBJ1-4, with TRBD1 as a possible D gene (6 bases). The V end lost 3 bases, the J end lost 3 bases, and 17 bases lay between the germline ends. CDR1 MGHDK and CDR2 SYGVNS come from the germline V gene. The CDR3 covers 17 residues.

The chain joins TRBV5-1 to TRBJ2-5; possible D gene TRBD1, 6 bases. The germline CDR1 and CDR2 sequences are SGHRS and YFSETQ. The V and J ends lost 4 bases and 5 bases respectively, with 12 bases between them. This CDR3 region has 13 residues. In DNA, the CDR3 is TGCGCCAGCAGCCCCACAGGGTCCGAGACCCAGTACTTC. This translates into CASSPTGSETQYF.

V and J are TRBV21-1 and TRBJ1-1; the table's D call of TRBD1 was not tested on the DNA. TRBV21-1 is tagged as a pseudogene. The CDR3 length is 13 residues. The CDR3 DNA reads as TGTGGTCCGGCAGGGGTGAAGAACACTGAAGCTTTCTTT. Translation gives CGPAGVKNTEAFF.

V gene TRBV6-5 combines with J gene TRBJ2-7; D may be TRBD2 (6 bases). The CDR3 runs 14 residues. V lost 2 bases and J 4 bases, leaving 12 bases between the germline ends. CDR1 and CDR2 from the germline V gene are MNHEY and SVGAGI. CDR3 DNA: TGTGCCAGCAGTTACGGGGGGATTGGGTACGAGCAGTACTTC. Protein product: CASSYGGIGYEQYF.

The CDR3 loop is CASSTGRQVTHSPLHF. The CDR3 DNA is TGTGCCAGTAGTACAGGGAGACAGGTTACCCATTCACCCCTCCACTTT. The chain employs TRBV19 and TRBJ1-6; weak D call: TRBD1 (6 bases). Germline V gene sequence: CDR1 LNHDA, CDR2 SQIVND (reference sequence). This CDR3 is 16 amino acids long. Deletions cut 4 bases from V and 8 bases from J, with 18 bases between.

The J gene is TRBJ2-2, the V gene TRBV19; TRBD2 agrees at 8 bases. J gave up 4 bases and V 6 bases, and 7 bases lay outside the gene matches. Germline CDR1 is LNHDA and CDR2 is SQIVND (reference sequence). The CDR3 contains 15 residues. The CDR3 is CASSAALAATGELFF. The CDR3 nucleotides are TGTGCCAGTAGCGCGGCACTAGCGGCCACCGGGGAGCTGTTTTTT.

The rearrangement uses TRBV19 and TRBJ2-1; 10 bases fit TRBD2. Germline CDR1 and CDR2: LNHDA and SQIVND (reference sequence). After removal of 9 bases from V and 10 bases from J, the junction contained 6 bases not matched to a gene. There are 12 residues in the CDR3. The chain's CDR3 is CARLAGWEEQFF. CDR3 coding DNA: TGTGCCAGACTAGCGGGGTGGGAAGAGCAGTTCTTC. Full variable domain (missing parts from reference TRBV19 and TRBJ2-1): DGGITQSPKYLFRKEGQNVTLSCEQNLNHDAMYWYRQDPGQGLRLIYYSQIVNDFQKGDIAEGYSVSREKKESFPLTVTSAQKNPTAFYLCARLAGWEEQFFGPGTRLTVL.

The rearrangement uses TRBV6-5 and TRBJ2-2, with 8 positions matching TRBD1. Germline lookup yields CDR1 MNHEY and CDR2 SVGAGI. V was clipped by 0 bases and J by 5 bases; unmatched bases: 5. The CDR3 totals 16 residues. The CDR3 sequence is CASSYSAGGMTGELFF. In DNA, the CDR3 is TGTGCCAGCAGTTACTCCGCAGGGGGCATGACCGGGGAGCTGTTTTTT.

This chain joins TRBV18 and TRBJ2-3; TRBD2 matches at 9 bases. The CDR3 length is 16 residues. CDR1 KGHSH and CDR2 LQKENI come from the germline V gene. V gave up 4 bases and J gave up 2 bases; unmatched junction bases: 7. The DNA for the CDR3 is TGTGCCAGCTCACAACTACCTAGCGGGACCACAGATACGCAGTATTTT. As protein: CASSQLPSGTTDTQYF.

The rearrangement links TRBV18 to TRBJ2-7; a possible D gene is TRBD1 (5 bases). The ends were cut back, 3 bases at V and 6 bases at J, with 15 bases in the middle. The CDR3 sequence is 14 residues long. The germline V gene encodes CDR1 KGHSH and CDR2 LQKENI. The chain's CDR3 is CASSPGRGLIEQYF. CDR3 in DNA: TGTGCCAGCTCACCGGGAAGGGGTCTCATCGAGCAGTACTTC.

The chain uses TRBV7-3 and TRBJ1-6; D ambiguous. Germline V gene lookup returns CDR1 SGHTA and CDR2 FQGTGA. There are 14 residues in the CDR3. The ends were cut back, 1 base at V and 7 bases at J, with 8 bases in the middle. CDR3 protein: CASSLKGANSPLHF. CDR3 nucleotides: TGTGCCAGCAGCTTAAAGGGAGCAAATTCACCCCTCCACTTT.

In its sample, this clone was seen once. J is TRBJ2-6 and V is TRBV10-3, with 8 bases that match TRBD1. This CDR3 comprises 18 residues. The J segment lost 0 bases and the V segment lost 6 bases, leaving 10 bases of the junction unmatched. Germline lookup yields CDR1 ENHRY and CDR2 SYGVKD. The DNA for the CDR3 is TGTGCCATCAGACCGGGACAGGCGCAGAGCTCTGGGGCCAACGTCCTGACTTTC. Encoded protein: CAIRPGQAQSSGANVLTF.

This rearrangement joins TRBV5-1 to TRBJ1-3; D is undetermined. The CDR3 is 17 residues long. Germline V gene sequence: CDR1 SGHRS, CDR2 YFSETQ. Trimming stripped 1 base from V and 0 bases from J, with 14 bases between. CDR3 protein: CASSLYMAIDSGNTIYF. The CDR3, as DNA: TGCGCCAGCAGCTTGTATATGGCGATCGACTCTGGAAACACCATATATTTT.

This sequence joins TRBV4-2 and TRBJ2-1; D is possibly TRBD1 or TRBD2 (6 bases each). Germline V gene lookup returns CDR1 LGHNA and CDR2 YNFKEQ. The V gene lost 3 bases and the J gene lost 9 bases, with 15 bases spanning the gap. This CDR3 spans 14 amino acids. CDR3: CASSHRQGGIEQFF. The CDR3 region has the DNA TGTGCCAGCAGCCATAGACAAGGGGGGATTGAGCAGTTCTTC.

J is TRBJ2-1 and V is TRBV5-1; D is ambiguous. The CDR3 is 15 residues long. Trimming stripped 1 base from V and 9 bases from J, with 17 bases between. Germline V gene data show CDR1 as SGHRS and CDR2 as YFSETQ. The CDR3 loop is CASSLSQFIQSEQFF. The CDR3 region has the DNA TGCGCCAGCAGCTTGAGCCAGTTCATCCAGAGTGAGCAGTTCTTC. Based on the CDR3 plus reference TRBV5-1 and TRBJ2-1, the full variable domain is KAGVTQTPRYLIKTRGQQVTLSCSPISGHRSVSWYQQTPGQGLQFLFEYFSETQRNKGNFPGRFSGRQFSNSRSEMNVSTLELGDSALYLCASSLSQFIQSEQFFGPGTRLTVL.

V gene TRBV9 combines with J gene TRBJ2-2; D is uncertain. Trimming left V 0 bases short and J 7 bases short, with 7 bases between. The CDR3 has 13 residues. CDR1 and CDR2 (germline): SGDLS, YYNGEE. Here the CDR3 DNA reads TGTGCCAGCAGCGTAGAGTTTGGCGGGGAGCTGTTTTTT. Translation: CASSVEFGGELFF. The variable domain in full, with the rest retrieved from reference TRBV9 and TRBJ2-2, is DSGVTQTPKHLITATGQRVTLRCSPRSGDLSVYWYQQSLDQGLQFLIQYYNGEERAKGNILERFSAQQFPDLHSELNLSSLELGDSALYFCASSVEFGGELFFGEGSRLTVL.

Regarding this clone: The junction shows a germline mismatch at one end, possibly a read error. The V gene is TRBV4-1, the J gene TRBJ1-6; D is undetermined. This CDR3 has 18 amino acids. CDR1 and CDR2 (germline): MGHRA, YSYEKL. CDR3 residues: CVSSQVLAASSYNSPLHF. The CDR3 DNA sequence: TGCGTCAGCAGCCAAGTATTAGCAGCGAGCTCCTATAATTCACCCCTCCACTTT.